What follows are 7 T cell receptor beta chains derived from one specimen sequenced in a study of immune evolution from preneoplasia to lung adenocarcinoma. The table came from immunoSEQ multiplex PCR; TCRdb's copy has only in-frame clones and leaves some out. The table lists several thousand clones, roughly 88% of them singletons, with roughly 5.7% in the top ten. Sequences were obtained from FFPE minimally invasive lung adenocarcinoma tissue. The source of these receptors is a person in their 70s with lung adenocarcinoma.

The genes are TRBV7-9 and TRBJ2-1; possibly TRBD1 for D (6 bases). CDR3 length: 16 residues. The ends were cut back, 3 bases at V and 8 bases at J, with 20 bases in the middle. From germline, CDR1 is SEHNR and CDR2 FQNEAQ (reference sequence). This CDR3 reads CASSFGRGAGVDEQFF. As DNA, the CDR3 is TGTGCCAGCAGCTTCGGCCGAGGGGCAGGGGTCGATGAGCAGTTCTTC.

The chain couples TRBV7-8 to TRBJ1-3; D unclear. V was trimmed by 5 bases and J by 3 bases, leaving 8 bases between them. Germline V gene data show CDR1 as SGHVS and CDR2 as FQNEAQ. This CDR3 has 13 amino acids. CDR3 nucleotide sequence: TGTGCCAGCAGCCATCTCGGTGGAAACACCATATATTTT. As protein: CASSHLGGNTIYF.

The gene calls are TRBV9 and TRBJ1-2, with D perhaps matching TRBD1 (6 bases). Trimming shortened V by 0 bases and J by 2 bases, and 8 bases separated the two germline ends. Germline-derived CDR1 and CDR2 are SGDLS and YYNGEE. The CDR3 is 14 amino acids. The CDR3 is CASSVAQGNYGYTF. The CDR3 DNA is TGTGCCAGCAGCGTAGCCCAGGGGAACTATGGCTACACCTTC.

This chain links TRBV5-6 with TRBJ1-3; D gene ambiguous. Germline lookup yields CDR1 SGHDT and CDR2 YYEEEE. The V gene lost 0 bases and the J gene lost 0 bases, with 10 bases spanning the gap. The CDR3 consists of 16 residues. The CDR3 sequence: CASSLGGYGSGNTIYF. The CDR3 bases are TGTGCCAGCAGCTTGGGGGGTTACGGCTCTGGAAACACCATATATTTT.

The V gene is TRBV27, the J gene TRBJ2-7, with D tentatively TRBD1 (6 bases). The V end was cut by 6 bases, the J end by 4 bases, with 13 bases between. The CDR3 covers 13 residues. Germline loops: CDR1 MNHEY, CDR2 SMNVEV (reference sequence). CDR3: CASRGTRLYEQYF. The CDR3, as DNA: TGTGCCAGCAGAGGGACAAGGCTATACGAGCAGTACTTC.

This rearrangement joins TRBV28 to TRBJ1-1; the match to TRBD1 covers 9 bases. V was pared by 8 bases and J by 4 bases, with 8 bases of the junction left unmatched. CDR1 is MDHEN, CDR2 SYDVKM, per germline. The CDR3 contains 14 residues. CDR3 protein: CASLSTGGGTEAFF. CDR3 nucleotide sequence: TGTGCCAGCCTTTCGACAGGGGGAGGCACTGAAGCTTTCTTT. The full variable domain, with the rest looked up from reference TRBV28 and TRBJ1-1, is DVKVTQSSRYLVKRTGEKVFLECVQDMDHENMFWYRQDPGLGLRLIYFSYDVKMKEKGDIPEGYSVSREKKERFSLILESASTNQTSMYLCASLSTGGGTEAFFGQGTRLTVV.

V usage is TRBV7-2 and J usage is TRBJ1-4; D ambiguous. There are 14 residues in the CDR3. The V gene's germline CDR1 is SGHTA and CDR2 FQGNSA. V was trimmed by 0 bases and J by 4 bases, leaving 6 bases between them. The CDR3 protein is CASSLAEINEKLFF. DNA of the CDR3: TGTGCCAGCAGCTTAGCAGAGATTAATGAAAAACTGTTTTTT. The entire variable domain, with the rest obtained from reference TRBV7-2 and TRBJ1-4, is as follows: GAGVSQSPSNKVTEKGKDVELRCDPISGHTALYWYRQSLGQGLEFLIYFQGNSAPDKSGLPSDRFSAERTGGSVSTLTIQRTQQEDSAVYLCASSLAEINEKLFFGSGTQLSVL.